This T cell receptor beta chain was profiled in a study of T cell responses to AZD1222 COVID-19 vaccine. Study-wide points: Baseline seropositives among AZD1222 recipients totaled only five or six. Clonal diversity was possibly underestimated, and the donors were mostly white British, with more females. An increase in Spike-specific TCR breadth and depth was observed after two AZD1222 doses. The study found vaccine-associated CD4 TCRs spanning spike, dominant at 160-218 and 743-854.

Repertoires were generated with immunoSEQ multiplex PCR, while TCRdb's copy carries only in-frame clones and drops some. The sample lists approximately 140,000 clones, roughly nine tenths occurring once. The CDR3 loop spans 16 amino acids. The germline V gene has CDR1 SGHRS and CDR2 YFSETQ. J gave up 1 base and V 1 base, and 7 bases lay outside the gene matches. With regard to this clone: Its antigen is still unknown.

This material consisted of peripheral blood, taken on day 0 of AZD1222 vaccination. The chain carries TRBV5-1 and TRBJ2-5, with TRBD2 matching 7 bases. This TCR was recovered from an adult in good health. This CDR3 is CASSLRWAGVQETQYF. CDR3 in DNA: TGCGCCAGCAGCTTGAGGTGGGCGGGGGTCCAAGAGACCCAGTACTTC.